A single sample gave rise to the 19 T cell receptor beta chains below, sequenced in a study of CD4 T cells in relation to SARS-CoV-2 and coronaviruses. Before the COVID-19 pandemic, during about 2011-2019, CD4+ T cells were taken from unexposed donors. Clones were read by immunoSEQ multiplex PCR, and TCRdb kept only the in-frame ones, dropping some. The sample holds about 68,000 clones, approximately 95% seen once. The sample taken for sequencing was naive CD4+ T cells from PBMCs. As for subset: naive CD4+ T cells isolated by negative enrichment. Receptor source: a human donor in good health.

The J gene is TRBJ1-1, the V gene TRBV10-3; 7 bases map to TRBD1. V dropped 10 bases and J dropped 5; count of bases not matched to a gene: 13. The CDR3 is 14 amino acids. Germline CDR1 and CDR2: ENHRY and SYGVKD. For the CDR3, the DNA is TGTGCCACCTTACTTAGACAGGGAGGGACTGAAGCTTTCTTT. Amino acids: CATLLRQGGTEAFF.

The table lists this clone with a count of one. This chain joins TRBV28 and TRBJ2-7, with D possibly being TRBD1 (6 bases). CDR3 size: 14 residues. Trimming took 10 bases from V and 2 from J, leaving 18 bases between them. Germline assignment: CDR1 MDHEN and CDR2 SYDVKM. In nucleotides, the CDR3 is TGTGCCACCACTGACAGGAGAACCACCTACGAGCAGTACTTC. Translation gives CATTDRRTTYEQYF.

The genes are TRBV24-1 and TRBJ2-3; 12 nucleotides match TRBD2. Germline CDR1 reads KGHDR; CDR2 reads SFDVKD. The CDR3 sequence is 18 residues long. V was clipped by 6 bases and J by 3 bases; unmatched bases: 12. The CDR3 region is CATSPSGASGRATDTQYF. The CDR3 DNA reads as TGTGCCACCAGTCCCAGTGGGGCTAGCGGGAGGGCAACAGATACGCAGTATTTT.

This sequence joins TRBV7-2 and TRBJ2-5; D not certain. V was trimmed by 3 bases and J by 1 base, leaving 9 bases between them. CDR3 length: 14 amino acids. CDR1 and CDR2 from the germline V gene are SGHTA and FQGNSA. The CDR3 coding sequence is TGTGCCAGCAGCTTTCAGCCTTCCCAAGAGACCCAGTACTTC. This gives the protein CASSFQPSQETQYF.

V gene TRBV6-5 combines with J gene TRBJ2-7; TRBD1 matches 7 bases. With V trimmed by 6 bases and J by 8 bases, 10 bases remained unmatched. Germline lookup yields CDR1 MNHEY and CDR2 SVGAGI. The CDR3 runs to 13 residues. The chain's CDR3 is CASSADRVTKQYF. The CDR3 DNA is TGTGCCAGCAGCGCCGACAGGGTCACGAAGCAGTACTTC.

V and J are TRBV2 and TRBJ1-4; TRBD1 is a possible D gene (5 bases). The CDR3 has 14 residues. The V gene lost 1 base and the J gene lost 4 bases, with 7 bases spanning the gap. Germline CDR1 SNHLY, CDR2 FYNNEI. CDR3 in amino acids: CASSEGRGNEKLFF. DNA for the CDR3: TGTGCCAGCAGTGAAGGGAGGGGTAATGAAAAACTGTTTTTT.

CDR3 sequence (DNA): TGTGCCAGCAGTTACTCGTCTGGGGGCGGCTATGGCTACACCTTC. It specifies CASSYSSGGGYGYTF. The rearrangement uses TRBV6-6 and TRBJ1-2, with D possibly being TRBD1 (6 bases). Trimming cost V 0 bases and J 4 bases, with 12 bases left between them. The CDR3 extends over 15 amino acids. Germline V gene data show CDR1 as MNHNY and CDR2 as SVGAGI (reference sequence).

The chain joins TRBV6-1 to TRBJ1-4; D possibly corresponds to TRBD1 (5 bases). V shed 3 bases and J shed 5 bases, with 10 bases lying between them. CDR1 and CDR2 from the germline V gene are MNHNS and SASEGT. The CDR3 has 14 residues. The CDR3 nucleotides read TGTGCCAGCAGTGATACGGGGACCAATGAAAAACTGTTTTTT. Protein: CASSDTGTNEKLFF.

The chain joins TRBV27 to TRBJ2-7; D is uncertain. Trimming cost V 2 bases and J 5 bases, with 19 bases left between them. Germline V gives CDR1 MNHEY, CDR2 SMNVEV (reference sequence). This CDR3 has 16 amino acids. CDR3 in amino acids: CASSLVLGSLPHEQYF. DNA for the CDR3: TGTGCCAGCAGTTTAGTACTCGGCAGCCTCCCCCACGAGCAGTACTTC.

The rearrangement joins TRBV6-2 or TRBV6-3 to TRBJ2-1; 8 bases are a match to TRBD1. V shed 4 bases, J shed 7 bases, and the junction held 15 bases outside the gene matches. CDR1 and CDR2 from the germline V gene are MNHEY and SVGEGT. CDR3 size: 17 residues. CDR3 coding DNA: TGTGCCAGCAGTTTAGACCGGGACAGGTACGACGAAAATGAGCAGTTCTTC. It yields the protein CASSLDRDRYDENEQFF.

V usage is TRBV12-3 or TRBV12-4 and J usage is TRBJ2-3; a weak D match, TRBD2 (6 bases). The CDR3 has 13 amino acids. V lost 7 bases and J lost 3, with 11 bases in between. CDR3 bases: TGTGCCAGCACTTCCCTAGCGACAGATACGCAGTATTTT. Encoded protein: CASTSLATDTQYF.

This chain links TRBV28 with TRBJ2-3; 7 bases match TRBD1. This CDR3 region has 15 residues. V lost 6 bases, J lost 4 bases, and 10 bases stayed unmatched. The V gene's germline CDR1 is MDHEN and CDR2 SYDVKM. The CDR3 region has the DNA TGTGCCAGCAGGCCGCCCAGGGGGTCCCCAGATACGCAGTATTTT. Translating gives CASRPPRGSPDTQYF.

The CDR3 DNA sequence: TGTGCCAGCAGTGAATTTAGGGGGCAGGGCTACGAGCAGTACTTC. This gives the protein CASSEFRGQGYEQYF. V usage is TRBV2 and J usage is TRBJ2-7; 7 bases agree with TRBD1. The CDR3 sequence is 15 residues long. V lost 2 bases and J lost 3; bases outside the gene matches: 7. Germline V CDR1 and CDR2: SNHLY, FYNNEI. Based on the CDR3 plus reference TRBV2 and TRBJ2-7, the full variable domain is EPEVTQTPSHQVTQMGQEVILRCVPISNHLYFYWYRQILGQKVEFLVSFYNNEISEKSEIFDDQFSVERPDGSNFTLKIRSTKLEDSAMYFCASSEFRGQGYEQYFGPGTRLTVT.

The chain uses TRBV4-3 and TRBJ1-4; no clear D. CDR1 is LGHNA and CDR2 is YSLEER in the germline V gene. CDR3 length: 13 residues. V gave up 3 bases and J gave up 11 bases, with 13 bases separating them. In DNA, the CDR3 is TGCGCCAGCAGCCACCGATCCTGGGAGAAACTGTTTTTT. Amino acids: CASSHRSWEKLFF.

The CDR3, as DNA: TGCGCCAGCAGCCAAGTGTTTGCGACAGGGGTCTCCTACGAGCAGTACTTC. Translation: CASSQVFATGVSYEQYF. The chain employs TRBV4-1 and TRBJ2-7, with 8 bases fitting TRBD1. Germline assignment: CDR1 MGHRA and CDR2 YSYEKL. After removal of 1 base from V and 0 bases from J, the junction contained 8 bases not matched to a gene. The CDR3 spans 17 residues.

This sequence joins TRBV23-1 and TRBJ1-1, with a weak D call TRBD1 (5 bases). TRBV23-1 is sorted into the ORF group, with uncertain function. Trimming stripped 2 bases from V and 4 bases from J, with 17 bases between. The CDR3 has 16 residues. This CDR3 is CASSQGRQGGSTEAFF. The CDR3 region has the DNA TGCGCCAGCAGTCAAGGACGCCAGGGTGGTAGCACTGAAGCTTTCTTT.

The chain is built from TRBV4-1 and TRBJ2-5; TRBD2 matches at 9 bases. The CDR3 totals 17 residues. J gave up 5 bases and V 1 base, and 11 bases lay outside the gene matches. Looked up from germline, CDR1 is MGHRA and CDR2 is YSYEKL. Written as DNA, the CDR3 is TGCGCCAGCAGCCAAGCCTGGCTAGCGGGAACTGGGGAGACCCAGTACTTC. It encodes CASSQAWLAGTGETQYF.

V and J are TRBV29-1 and TRBJ2-7; 8 bases map to TRBD1. Germline V lookup: CDR1 SQVTM, CDR2 ANQGSEA. The V and J ends lost 6 bases and 5 bases, in that order; junction bases with no gene match: 12. The CDR3 contains 14 residues. This chain's CDR3 is CSVHSATGANEQYF. CDR3 nucleotide sequence: TGCAGCGTCCATTCTGCGACAGGGGCCAACGAGCAGTACTTC.

The chain joins TRBV5-1 to TRBJ2-3; 9 nucleotides line up with TRBD1. The CDR3 is made up of 14 amino acids. V lost 4 bases to trimming and J lost 3 bases; unmatched junction nucleotides: 3. From germline, CDR1 is SGHRS and CDR2 YFSETQ. CDR3 loop: CASSRDRGTDTQYF. In DNA form, the CDR3 reads TGCGCCAGCAGCCGTGACAGGGGGACAGATACGCAGTATTTT.